One sample yielded the 13 T cell receptor beta chains listed below, sequenced in a study of blood T cell repertoires in COVID-19. The repertoire was sequenced with immunoSEQ multiplex PCR; TCRdb's copy has only in-frame clones and lacks some. The table includes about 220,000 clones, around 83% detected once. Sequenced material: PBMCs or T cells enriched from blood (not recorded which). These receptor sequences come from a woman aged 40-49 years with acute COVID-19.

This rearrangement joins TRBV18 to TRBJ1-4; 7 bases fit TRBD1. V gave up 6 bases and J gave up 7 bases; unmatched junction bases: 8. This CDR3 is built from 14 residues. The V gene's germline CDR1 is KGHSH and CDR2 LQKENI. The CDR3 coding sequence is TGTGCCAGCTCCCCCCAGGGGGTCGGTGAAAAACTGTTTTTT. Translated: CASSPQGVGEKLFF. Supplemented by reference TRBV18 and TRBJ1-4, the full variable domain reads NAGVMQNPRHLVRRRGQEARLRCSPMKGHSHVYWYRQLPEEGLKFMVYLQKENIIDESGMPKERFSAEFPKEGPSILRIQQVVRGDSAAYFCASSPQGVGEKLFFGSGTQLSVL.

The chain has TRBV5-1 and TRBJ2-2; possible D gene TRBD2, 5 bases. The germline V and J ends were trimmed by 4 bases and 2 bases, with 15 bases remaining between them. This CDR3 is built from 16 residues. Germline lookup yields CDR1 SGHRS and CDR2 YFSETQ. CDR3 amino acids: CASSPRVGGNTGELFF. CDR3 DNA: TGCGCCAGCAGCCCGCGGGTAGGAGGTAACACCGGGGAGCTGTTTTTT.

This chain links TRBV13 with TRBJ1-2, with D uncertain. Per the germline V gene, CDR1 is PRHDT and CDR2 is FYEKMQ (reference sequence). The ends were cut back, 2 bases at V and 2 bases at J, with 6 bases in the middle. This CDR3 is built from 13 residues. The CDR3 loop reads CASSLTGNYGYTF. The DNA for the CDR3 is TGTGCCAGCAGCTTAACGGGGAACTATGGCTACACCTTC.

This chain uses TRBV5-5 with TRBJ2-1, with TRBD2 matching over 9 bases. From germline, CDR1 is SGHKS and CDR2 YYEKEE (reference sequence). This CDR3 is built from 15 residues. Trimming cost V 1 base and J 8 bases; bases outside gene matches: 7. CDR3 sequence: CASSLFSGSVDEQFF. The CDR3 DNA reads TGTGCCAGCAGCTTGTTTAGCGGGAGCGTGGATGAGCAGTTCTTC.

The rearrangement joins TRBV27 to TRBJ2-7, with a weak D call TRBD1 (7 bases). Trimming shortened V by 3 bases and J by 6 bases, and 9 bases separated the two germline ends. Germline loops: CDR1 MNHEY, CDR2 SMNVEV (reference sequence). This CDR3 is built from 12 residues. CDR3 sequence: CASSFQGGEQYF. The CDR3 DNA follows: TGTGCCAGCAGTTTCCAGGGGGGCGAGCAGTACTTC.

J is TRBJ2-7 and V is TRBV18; TRBD1 matches at 8 bases. The V and J ends lost 4 bases and 4 bases, in that order; junction bases with no gene match: 6. The CDR3 is made up of 14 amino acids. The germline V gene encodes CDR1 KGHSH and CDR2 LQKENI. As DNA, the CDR3 is TGTGCCAGCTCACAAGACAGGGGAGGATACGAGCAGTACTTC. Translating gives CASSQDRGGYEQYF.

The chain recombines TRBV19 with TRBJ1-5; unclear D gene. Germline V gene lookup returns CDR1 LNHDA and CDR2 SQIVND (reference sequence). Deletions cut 3 bases from V and 2 bases from J, with 8 bases between. The CDR3 covers 14 residues. The chain's CDR3 is CASSIPRGNQPQHF. CDR3 DNA sequence: TGTGCCAGTAGTATTCCTCGTGGCAATCAGCCCCAGCATTTT.

The chain combines TRBV19 with TRBJ1-4; D call uncertain. The germline V gene has CDR1 LNHDA and CDR2 SQIVND (reference sequence). V was shortened by 7 bases and J by 0 bases, with 15 bases between the two germline ends. This CDR3 spans 16 amino acids. DNA of the CDR3: TGTGCCAGTAAGTCTTCCTCGGTGGCAACTAATGAAAAACTGTTTTTT. Translated, it gives CASKSSSVATNEKLFF. The full variable domain, its missing parts supplied by reference TRBV19 and TRBJ1-4, is DGGITQSPKYLFRKEGQNVTLSCEQNLNHDAMYWYRQDPGQGLRLIYYSQIVNDFQKGDIAEGYSVSREKKESFPLTVTSAQKNPTAFYLCASKSSSVATNEKLFFGSGTQLSVL.

The V and J genes are TRBV3-1 (or the pseudogene TRBV3-2) and TRBJ2-2; 12 positions match TRBD2. The CDR3 is 16 residues long. V was pared by 9 bases and J by 2 bases, with 7 bases of the junction left unmatched. Per germline, CDR1 LGHDT and CDR2 YNNKEL (reference sequence). DNA for the CDR3: TGTGCCAGTAAACTAGCGGGGGGAATAAACACCGGGGAGCTGTTTTTT. This gives the protein CASKLAGGINTGELFF.

The chain employs TRBV30 and TRBJ1-5; D may be TRBD1 (5 bases). In germline, CDR1 is GTSNPN, CDR2 SVGIG (reference sequence). The V end lost 7 bases, the J end lost 4 bases, and 14 bases lay between the germline ends. This CDR3 region has 13 residues. The CDR3 DNA is TGTGCCTTCGCTCAGGGAGGGAATCAGCCCCAGCATTTT. Translation: CAFAQGGNQPQHF.

This clone has a single count. The V gene is TRBV12-3 or TRBV12-4, the J gene TRBJ1-5, with D perhaps TRBD1 (5 bases). The CDR3 is 13 residues long. V dropped 8 bases and J dropped 6 bases, with 14 bases sitting between them. The CDR3 DNA reads TGTGCCAGCGGCCACTCGGGGGTTCAGCCCCAGCATTTT. Residues: CASGHSGVQPQHF.

The V call is TRBV11-2, the J call TRBJ2-6; no reliable D call. Trimming left V 3 bases short and J 0 bases short, with 15 bases between. The CDR3 consists of 18 residues. Germline CDR1 SGHAT, CDR2 FQNNGV. CDR3 DNA: TGTGCCAGCAGCTTCTCCCCACACCTTAACTCTGGGGCCAACGTCCTGACTTTC. This sequence encodes CASSFSPHLNSGANVLTF. Filled out from reference TRBV11-2 and TRBJ2-6, the complete variable domain reads EAGVAQSPRYKIIEKRQSVAFWCNPISGHATLYWYQQILGQGPKLLIQFQNNGVVDDSQLPKDRFSAERLKGVDSTLKIQPAKLEDSAVYLCASSFSPHLNSGANVLTFGAGSRLTVL.

Comment on this clone: The junction shows a germline mismatch at one end, possibly a read error. The chain has TRBV19 and TRBJ2-6, with 10 bases lining up with TRBD2. From germline, CDR1 is LNHDA and CDR2 SQIVND (reference sequence). CDR3 length: 13 amino acids. The CDR3 DNA reads as TGTGCCAGTAGTACTGGACTAGCGGAGTCCCCGTCTTTC. It yields the protein CASSTGLAESPSF.